The clone carrying this T cell receptor (beta chain) has just one count. This sample was included in a study of blood T cell repertoires in COVID-19. Clones were sequenced by immunoSEQ multiplex PCR, and TCRdb holds only the in-frame ones, with some missing. This repertoire shows roughly 150,000 clones, around 83% found once; its top ten account for approximately 18%. Material: peripheral blood. This TCR came from a woman between 65 and 79 years old who had recovered from COVID-19.

CDR3 coding DNA: TGTGCCTGGGGACAGCTAGATAATTCACCCCTCCACTTT. Translation: CAWGQLDNSPLHF. The J gene is TRBJ1-6, the V gene TRBV30, with D maybe TRBD1 (6 bases). The CDR3 runs to 13 residues. Germline CDR1 and CDR2: GTSNPN and SVGIG (reference sequence). The V end lost 5 bases, the J end lost 5 bases, and 10 bases lay between the germline ends.